The clone carrying this T cell receptor (beta chain) was recorded at least ten times. The antigen is undetermined. The sample belongs to a study of Graves' ophthalmopathy and Graves' hyperthyroidism. Ophthalmopathy donors were characterized by moderate-to-severe activity, CAS of at least 3, NOSPECS of at least 4, and duration under 3 months. Diagnostic conclusions were grounded in clinical symptoms, serum thyroxine, TRAb, thyroid ultrasound and orbital computed tomography. RNA transcripts yielded amplified TCR beta CDR3 regions. First-round RT-PCR used HTBI primers; second-round multiplex PCR followed. TCRdb independently ran MiXCR on the multiplex PCR reads; one entry per CDR3 protein. The data show approximately 480,000 distinct CDR3 sequences, with roughly 14% seen just once and 9.5% to 10% held by the top ten. J lost 2 bases, V lost 4 bases, and 7 bases had no gene match. The CDR3 sequence is 15 residues long. Germline V gives CDR1 MNHEY, CDR2 SVGAGI.

Overall study results and limits: Most thyroid clonotypes with frequency above 0.001 were detected in blood too.

Material for sequencing was blood. This sequence joins TRBV6-5 and TRBJ2-5; 7 nucleotides line up with TRBD1. This clonotype was sampled from a woman younger than 45 with Graves' ophthalmopathy. Here the CDR3 reads CASSFAGRGQETQYF. CDR3 nucleotide sequence: TGTGCCAGCAGTTTCGCGGGCAGGGGGCAAGAGACCCAGTACTTC.